These T cell receptor beta chains were read from a single sample in a study of regulatory T cells in long-lasting Graves disease. One entry per CDR3 protein, called by TCRdb with MiXCR from the multiplex PCR reads. The profile covers 400,000 to 650,000 distinct CDR3 sequences, with roughly a sixth appearing a single time and roughly 25% taken by the ten largest. This sample was shared with a second study, whose subject was T cells in Graves' hyperthyroidism and ophthalmopathy.

Sequencing used peripheral blood mononuclear cells (PBMCs), obtained at new diagnosis, from a patient treated with antithyroid drugs. The receptors shown here come from a woman aged 35-60 years with Graves disease. Both conserved end residues are part of each CDR3. Each record gives: clone size, J gene, D gene, V gene, CDR3 DNA, CDR3 protein. D genes are given only for firm matches. The listing skips clone size in some rows; elsewhere it reads once, few, many or a size class.

clone_size: few
j_call: TRBJ2-7
d_call: -
v_call: TRBV7-2
cdr3_nt: TGTGCCAGCAGCTTAGATGGGACTGGGTTTTACGAGCAGTACTTC
cdr3_aa: CASSLDGTGFYEQYF

clone_size: -
j_call: TRBJ1-1
d_call: TRBD1
v_call: TRBV10-3
cdr3_nt: TGTGCCATCAGCTATCAGGGGGAGACTGAAGCTTTCTTT
cdr3_aa: CAISYQGETEAFF

clone_size: many
j_call: TRBJ2-3
d_call: TRBD2
v_call: TRBV5-1
cdr3_nt: TGCGCCAGCAGCGGACTAGCGGGGGCCCCAGATACGCAGTATTTT
cdr3_aa: CASSGLAGAPDTQYF

clone_size: many
j_call: TRBJ1-1
d_call: -
v_call: TRBV12-3/TRBV12-4
cdr3_nt: TGTGCCAGCAGTTTAAAGGGTAGTCTCTCTGAAGCTTTCTTT
cdr3_aa: CASSLKGSLSEAFF

clone_size: -
j_call: TRBJ2-3
d_call: TRBD2
v_call: TRBV30
cdr3_nt: TGTGCCTGGAGTGGGGGGACTAGCGGGGGGAACACGCAGTATTTT
cdr3_aa: CAWSGGTSGGNTQYF

clone_size: -
j_call: TRBJ2-3
d_call: -
v_call: TRBV27
cdr3_nt: TGTGCCAGCAGTTCGGACCGCACGGATACGCAGTATTTT
cdr3_aa: CASSSDRTDTQYF

clone_size: few
j_call: TRBJ1-6
d_call: TRBD1
v_call: TRBV7-9
cdr3_nt: TGTGCCAGCAGCACAACGACAGGGGGCGATTCACCCCTCCACTTT
cdr3_aa: CASSTTTGGDSPLHF

clone_size: few
j_call: TRBJ2-2
d_call: -
v_call: TRBV5-6
cdr3_nt: TGTGCCAGCAGCTTACCCGGGACAAAGAACACCGGGGAGCTGTTTTTT
cdr3_aa: CASSLPGTKNTGELFF

clone_size: -
j_call: TRBJ1-1
d_call: TRBD1
v_call: TRBV24-1
cdr3_nt: TGTGCCACCAGTGGCGGGACAGGAGCTTTCTTT
cdr3_aa: CATSGGTGAFF

clone_size: many
j_call: TRBJ1-5
d_call: -
v_call: TRBV7-3
cdr3_nt: TGTGCCAGCAGCTTAACCCTGGGTTCATCCGTTCAGCCCCAGCATTTT
cdr3_aa: CASSLTLGSSVQPQHF

clone_size: few
j_call: TRBJ2-2
d_call: -
v_call: TRBV7-9
cdr3_nt: TGTGCCAGCAGCCCCCACCGCGGGACTTTGAACACCGGGGAGCTGTTTTTT
cdr3_aa: CASSPHRGTLNTGELFF

clone_size: many
j_call: TRBJ2-2
d_call: -
v_call: TRBV6-2/TRBV6-3
cdr3_nt: TGTGCCAGCAGTTACCCCCGAGCCACCGGGGAGCTGTTTTTT
cdr3_aa: CASSYPRATGELFF

clone_size: once
j_call: TRBJ1-2
d_call: -
v_call: TRBV28
cdr3_nt: TGTGCCAGCAACGATACCCCCGGTCGGCAAGGGGTTGGCTACACCTTC
cdr3_aa: CASNDTPGRQGVGYTF

clone_size: many
j_call: TRBJ1-1
d_call: -
v_call: TRBV12-3/TRBV12-4
cdr3_nt: TGTGCCAGCAGTTTGGCCCCGGGACATACTGAAGCTTTCTTT
cdr3_aa: CASSLAPGHTEAFF

clone_size: many
j_call: TRBJ2-7
d_call: -
v_call: TRBV5-1
cdr3_nt: TGCGCCAGCACCCCGGCAGGGCTGAGCGAGCAGTACTTC
cdr3_aa: CASTPAGLSEQYF

clone_size: many
j_call: TRBJ1-4
d_call: -
v_call: TRBV3-1
cdr3_nt: TGTGCCAGCAGCCAAGTAACAGGCAATGAAAAACTGTTTTTT
cdr3_aa: CASSQVTGNEKLFF

clone_size: few
j_call: TRBJ1-1
d_call: -
v_call: TRBV9
cdr3_nt: TGTGCCAGCAGCGTAGGTGGGGTGATGAACACTGAAGCTTTCTTT
cdr3_aa: CASSVGGVMNTEAFF

clone_size: few
j_call: TRBJ2-1
d_call: -
v_call: TRBV24-1
cdr3_nt: TGTGCCACCAGTGATTCCCCGGGCGAGCAGTTCTTC
cdr3_aa: CATSDSPGEQFF

clone_size: many
j_call: TRBJ2-3
d_call: TRBD1
v_call: TRBV3-1
cdr3_nt: TGTGCCAGCAGCCGCCGGGACAGGATGAGCACAGATACGCAGTATTTT
cdr3_aa: CASSRRDRMSTDTQYF

clone_size: few
j_call: TRBJ1-1
d_call: -
v_call: TRBV10-2
cdr3_nt: TGCGCCAGCAGTGAGGCGGGTACCCCTGAAGCTTTCTTT
cdr3_aa: CASSEAGTPEAFF

clone_size: -
j_call: TRBJ1-2
d_call: -
v_call: TRBV24-1
cdr3_nt: TGTGCCACCAGTGACTTATCGGGGTATGGCTACACCTTC
cdr3_aa: CATSDLSGYGYTF

clone_size: many
j_call: TRBJ2-1
d_call: TRBD1
v_call: TRBV6-1
cdr3_nt: TGTGCCAGCAGCACGGGACAGGTGACTGAGCAGTTCTTC
cdr3_aa: CASSTGQVTEQFF

clone_size: few
j_call: TRBJ2-4
d_call: -
v_call: TRBV19
cdr3_nt: TGTGCCAGTAGAGCTGACAGAAAAAACATTCAGTACTTC
cdr3_aa: CASRADRKNIQYF

clone_size: few
j_call: TRBJ1-2
d_call: -
v_call: TRBV19
cdr3_nt: TGTGCCAGTAGTATTGCCGGACGGTACATTCAAGGCTACACCTTC
cdr3_aa: CASSIAGRYIQGYTF

clone_size: many
j_call: TRBJ1-2
d_call: -
v_call: TRBV24-1
cdr3_nt: TGTGCCACCAGTGGGCCGGGACGGGATGCTAACTATGGCTACACCTTC
cdr3_aa: CATSGPGRDANYGYTF

clone_size: many
j_call: TRBJ1-4
d_call: -
v_call: TRBV18
cdr3_nt: TGTGCCAGCTCACCATCAGACACATCTAAACTGTTTTTT
cdr3_aa: CASSPSDTSKLFF

clone_size: -
j_call: TRBJ1-1
d_call: -
v_call: TRBV6-4
cdr3_nt: TGTGCCAGCAGTCGGGGATGGGCTAACACTGAAGCTTTCTTT
cdr3_aa: CASSRGWANTEAFF

clone_size: -
j_call: TRBJ1-5
d_call: TRBD1
v_call: TRBV12-3/TRBV12-4
cdr3_nt: TGTGCCAGCAGCACCCGGACAGGGGGCTTGGGACAGCCCCAGCATTTT
cdr3_aa: CASSTRTGGLGQPQHF

clone_size: -
j_call: TRBJ2-2
d_call: TRBD2
v_call: TRBV2
cdr3_nt: TGTGCCAGCAGTGAACTAGCGGGGGGGCAATACGCCGGGGAGCTGTTTTTT
cdr3_aa: CASSELAGGQYAGELFF

clone_size: many
j_call: TRBJ2-3
d_call: -
v_call: TRBV7-3
cdr3_nt: TGTGCCAGCTCCCCGGGTGGGCTCGGTTCCACAGATACGCAGTATTTT
cdr3_aa: CASSPGGLGSTDTQYF

clone_size: many
j_call: TRBJ2-3
d_call: -
v_call: TRBV24-1
cdr3_nt: TGTGCCACCAGTGATTCAGGGCCGCAGTATTTT
cdr3_aa: CATSDSGPQYF

clone_size: once
j_call: TRBJ1-2
d_call: -
v_call: TRBV28
cdr3_nt: TGTACCAGCAGTTTATCCGGGGGCTATGGCTACACCTTC
cdr3_aa: CTSSLSGGYGYTF

clone_size: -
j_call: TRBJ2-5
d_call: TRBD2
v_call: TRBV11-3
cdr3_nt: TGTGCCAGCAGCCTGATAGCGGGGATACAAGAGACCCAGTACTTC
cdr3_aa: CASSLIAGIQETQYF

clone_size: many
j_call: TRBJ2-7
d_call: -
v_call: TRBV7-9
cdr3_nt: TGTGCCAGCAGCATCGGGACCAAGGGCGAGCAGTACTTC
cdr3_aa: CASSIGTKGEQYF

clone_size: many
j_call: TRBJ2-5
d_call: -
v_call: TRBV7-2
cdr3_nt: TGTGCCAGCAGCTTAGTAGGAGGTTTCCAGGAGACCCAGTACTTC
cdr3_aa: CASSLVGGFQETQYF

clone_size: -
j_call: TRBJ2-3
d_call: TRBD1
v_call: TRBV19
cdr3_nt: TGTGCCACGAGACAGGGGATGGAGACCCGGTACTTC
cdr3_aa: CATRQGMETRYF

clone_size: many
j_call: TRBJ2-3
d_call: -
v_call: TRBV6-1
cdr3_nt: TGTGCCAGCAGTACCAACGGGGCTAGCGCACTCACAGATACGCAGTATTTT
cdr3_aa: CASSTNGASALTDTQYF

clone_size: few
j_call: TRBJ1-6
d_call: -
v_call: TRBV15
cdr3_nt: TGTACCACCAGCAGAGAGGTCAGGAACAGCAAAAATTCACCCCTCCACTTT
cdr3_aa: CTTSREVRNSKNSPLHF

clone_size: many
j_call: TRBJ1-2
d_call: -
v_call: TRBV20-1
cdr3_nt: TGCAGTGCTAGTTCCCACGGAGACTATGGCTACACCTTC
cdr3_aa: CSASSHGDYGYTF

clone_size: -
j_call: TRBJ2-6
d_call: -
v_call: TRBV7-3
cdr3_nt: TGTGCCAGCAGCTTAAAGGTTTCAGGAGACTCTGGGGCCAACGTCCTGACTTTC
cdr3_aa: CASSLKVSGDSGANVLTF

clone_size: many
j_call: TRBJ2-7
d_call: -
v_call: TRBV28
cdr3_nt: TGTGCCAGCAACTGGAAGACTAGTGGGGTTCTCGAGCAGTACTTC
cdr3_aa: CASNWKTSGVLEQYF

clone_size: many
j_call: TRBJ1-5
d_call: TRBD1
v_call: TRBV4-1
cdr3_nt: TGCGCCAGCAGCCAAGAGCGGGGACAGGCGGCTAATAGCAATCAGCCCCAGCATTTT
cdr3_aa: CASSQERGQAANSNQPQHF